The following is a T cell receptor (beta chain) sequence with its context. The sample originates from a study of blood T cell repertoires in COVID-19. At the level of the study: Samples representing acute and convalescent COVID-19 were sourced from the United States, Italy and Spain. PBMCs, B-cell-depleted T cells, or T cells provided the cDNA or gDNA that made up the material.

Under the authors' procedure: Reference gene primer amplification gave nucleated cell count estimates. Measured with immunoSEQ multiplex PCR; TCRdb has only the in-frame clones, and not every one. Clonal size and the V and J genes are those of that table, whereas D and trimming came from the DNA. The repertoire holds around 230,000 clones, with 70% to 85% as singletons. This CDR3 spans 14 amino acids. The germline V gene has CDR1 MNHEY and CDR2 SVGEGT. V gave up 0 bases and J gave up 6 bases, with 9 bases separating them. The receptor comes from a man aged 40-55 years who had recovered from COVID-19. Source material: PBMCs or T cells enriched from blood (not recorded which). The chain employs TRBV6-2 or TRBV6-3 and TRBJ1-5; no firm D call. Here the CDR3 reads CASSYSELFQPQHF. CDR3 nucleotides: TGTGCCAGCAGTTACTCGGAGTTATTTCAGCCCCAGCATTTT.